Shown below are 4 T cell receptor beta chains from a single sample sequenced in a study of cytomegalovirus exposure and HLA in healthy donors. TCRdb keeps only in-frame clones here, not all; method: immunoSEQ multiplex PCR. The sample has 50,000 to 65,000 clones; around 96% are singletons. Sequencing input: PBMCs. The receptors were gathered from a woman aged 18 to 35 in good health and CMV-seronegative.

The J gene is TRBJ2-7, the V gene TRBV5-1; 7 bases are shared with TRBD1. The V and J ends lost 4 bases and 1 base, in that order; junction bases with no gene match: 2. Germline CDR1 and CDR2: SGHRS and YFSETQ. This CDR3 spans 13 amino acids. The CDR3 DNA sequence: TGCGCCAGCAGCCTCAGGGGGTCCTACGAGCAGTACTTC. Translation gives CASSLRGSYEQYF.

The rearrangement joins TRBV7-2 to TRBJ1-3; 8 bases agree with TRBD1. Per the germline V gene, CDR1 is SGHTA and CDR2 is FQGNSA. The CDR3 is 16 residues long. V shed 3 bases and J 0 bases; nucleotides not matched to a gene: 4. CDR3 sequence reads: CASSFAGGRSGNTIYF. For the CDR3, the DNA is TGTGCCAGCAGCTTCGCAGGGGGCCGCTCTGGAAACACCATATATTTT.

The V and J genes are TRBV6-5 and TRBJ1-5; D might be TRBD1 (5 bases). Germline V lookup: CDR1 MNHEY, CDR2 SVGAGI. The V and J ends lost 5 bases and 4 bases respectively, with 12 bases between them. This CDR3 region has 14 residues. CDR3 sequence (DNA): TGTGCCAGCAGTCCGCCAGGGATTAATCAGCCCCAGCATTTT. Translated: CASSPPGINQPQHF.

The rearrangement joins TRBV28 to TRBJ1-1; 7 bases agree with TRBD1. The CDR3 runs to 14 residues. Germline CDR1 MDHEN, CDR2 SYDVKM. Trimming cost V 3 bases and J 1 base; bases outside gene matches: 2. The CDR3 sequence is CASSLGQTNTEAFF. The CDR3 DNA sequence: TGTGCCAGCAGTTTGGGACAGACGAACACTGAAGCTTTCTTT.